Here is one T cell receptor (beta chain) with its context. This specimen belongs to a study of T cells after yellow fever vaccination. Germline CDR1 MGHRA, CDR2 YSYEKL. CDR3 length equals 12 residues. Trimming removed 1 base at V and 11 bases at J, with 11 bases between. One entry per CDR3 protein, called by TCRdb with MiXCR from the 5' RACE reads. This table holds some 99,000 distinct CDR3 sequences, around 5.8% found once. The sequence was collected from a young man who received the YFV17D yellow fever vaccine. The sequencing used CD8+ T cells sorted from PBMCs, collected 10 days after the yellow fever booster vaccination. The rearrangement links TRBV4-1 to TRBJ1-1, with D possibly being TRBD1 (5 bases). CDR3 bases: TGCGCCAGCAGCCAAGTGGTCGGGGCGGCTTTCTTT. Translation gives CASSQVVGAAFF.